These 8 T cell receptor beta chains were sequenced from one sample in a study of chemoradiotherapy in HPV16-positive cancers (dated by TCRdb to between 2021 and 2024). Library preparation employed the immunoSEQ multiplex PCR assay. This is the immuneACCESS table as TCRdb keeps it, with only in-frame sequences that have V and J called. A part of the clones is gone; compared with another copy, unresolved V genes explain less than half, and the rest is unexplained. For this sample there are about 8,000 clones; just over 75% appear just once. Roughly 6.7% of the sample is held by the ten biggest clonotypes. Collection of the sample occurred from a patient who underwent chemoradiotherapy. The source is a human donor with HPV-associated anogenital cancer.

The chain couples TRBV2 to TRBJ2-1, with D perhaps TRBD1 (6 bases). V shed 5 bases and J shed 3 bases, with 8 bases lying between them. CDR1 and CDR2 from the germline V gene are SNHLY and FYNNEI. The CDR3 has 13 residues. The CDR3 sequence: CASSPDSYNEQFF. As DNA, the CDR3 is TGTGCCAGCAGTCCGGACAGCTACAATGAGCAGTTCTTC.

This clone showed up just a few times. The chain recombines TRBV10-2 with TRBJ2-2; TRBD2 matches at 9 bases. Germline V lookup: CDR1 WSHSY, CDR2 SAAADI. J was trimmed by 5 bases and V by 3 bases; bases with no gene match: 7. The length of the CDR3 is 16 residues. The CDR3 sequence is CASSEGGGAGTGELFF. In nucleotides, the CDR3 is TGCGCCAGCAGTGAAGGCGGGGGGGCCGGAACCGGGGAGCTGTTTTTT.

The chain employs TRBV4-1 and TRBJ2-7, with D tentatively TRBD2 (5 bases). Trimming left V 4 bases short and J 0 bases short, with 10 bases between. The CDR3 spans 14 residues. Germline V gives CDR1 MGHRA, CDR2 YSYEKL. The CDR3 protein is CASSLRESSYEQYF. CDR3 coding DNA: TGCGCCAGCAGCCTTCGGGAAAGCTCCTACGAGCAGTACTTC.

The sample holds one count of this clone. The chain recombines TRBV27 with TRBJ1-2; 8 bases match TRBD1. Trimming at V came to 3 bases and at J to 4 bases, leaving 13 bases not matched to a gene. The CDR3 consists of 17 residues. CDR1 MNHEY and CDR2 SMNVEV come from the germline V gene (reference sequence). The CDR3 region is CASSFYAGSGTGYGYTF. CDR3 DNA: TGTGCCAGCAGTTTTTACGCAGGAAGTGGGACAGGCTATGGCTACACCTTC.

The chain uses TRBV9 and TRBJ1-3; no reliable D call. Looked up from germline, CDR1 is SGDLS and CDR2 is YYNGEE. Deletions cut 4 bases from V and 1 base from J, with 9 bases between. The length of the CDR3 is 14 residues. The CDR3: CASSTLGSGNTIYF. The CDR3 DNA follows: TGTGCCAGCAGCACATTGGGATCTGGAAACACCATATATTTT.

CDR3: CASSDSRTGSGYTF. As DNA, the CDR3 is TGTGCCAGCAGTGACTCGCGGACAGGGTCTGGCTACACCTTC. The rearrangement links TRBV6-4 to TRBJ1-2; 8 bases line up with TRBD1. V trimming: 0 bases; J trimming: 7 bases; junction bases outside the gene matches: 4. The germline V gene encodes CDR1 MRHNA and CDR2 SNTAGT. The CDR3 extends over 14 amino acids.

There are a few counts of this clone. The V and J genes are TRBV27 and TRBJ1-2; no clear D gene. The length of the CDR3 is 13 residues. Germline-derived CDR1 and CDR2 are MNHEY and SMNVEV (reference sequence). Deletions cut 4 bases from V and 8 bases from J, with 14 bases between. The CDR3 is CASSYGAESGYTF. CDR3 DNA: TGTGCCAGCAGTTACGGTGCAGAGAGCGGCTACACCTTC.

V is TRBV9 and J is TRBJ2-2; 9 positions agree with TRBD1. The germline CDR1 and CDR2 sequences are SGDLS and YYNGEE. There are 16 residues in the CDR3. After removal of 7 bases from V and 1 base from J, the junction contained 8 bases not matched to a gene. Here the CDR3 DNA reads TGTGCCAGCTCACCCCCGGGACAGGGGAACACCGGGGAGCTGTTTTTT. Translating gives CASSPPGQGNTGELFF.